Listed below are T cell receptor beta chains from one sample, sequenced in a study of blood T cell repertoires in COVID-19. The assay was immunoSEQ multiplex PCR, and TCRdb's table has in-frame clones only and misses some. The data show approximately 50,000 clones, roughly 85% seen once. Source material: peripheral blood. The source is a man in his sixties with acute or convalescent COVID-19. CDR3s leave out the opening cysteine and the closing phenylalanine or tryptophan. The order of the fields is V gene, J gene, CDR3 protein.

V gene: TRBV11-3; J gene: TRBJ1-1; CDR3 protein: ASSLEGDTEAF
V gene: TRBV27; J gene: TRBJ1-2; CDR3 protein: ASSSLPTDIYGYT
V gene: TRBV2; J gene: TRBJ1-5; CDR3 protein: ATSGGRGVNQPQH
V gene: TRBV30; J gene: TRBJ1-1; CDR3 protein: AWSRRGGDTEAF
V gene: TRBV9; J gene: TRBJ2-1; CDR3 protein: ASSDQGGYNEQF
V gene: TRBV7-8; J gene: TRBJ1-1; CDR3 protein: ASSRLDRGEAGAF
V gene: TRBV11-3; J gene: TRBJ2-3; CDR3 protein: ASSPHRGSGRASDTQY
V gene: TRBV29-1; J gene: TRBJ2-2; CDR3 protein: SVEPTGGTGELF
V gene: TRBV3-1/TRBV3-2; J gene: TRBJ2-7; CDR3 protein: ASSHGQGAYEQY
V gene: TRBV28; J gene: TRBJ2-1; CDR3 protein: ASSFPSLAGGTYNEQF
V gene: TRBV24-1; J gene: TRBJ1-1; CDR3 protein: ATSDSGTGNTEAF
V gene: TRBV15; J gene: TRBJ2-5; CDR3 protein: ATSSSGGIGTQY
V gene: TRBV4-1; J gene: TRBJ1-1; CDR3 protein: ASSLPQRVTEAF
V gene: TRBV5-5; J gene: TRBJ1-1; CDR3 protein: ASSLMHRDTEAF
V gene: TRBV28; J gene: TRBJ1-2; CDR3 protein: ASRGHRGDSANYGYT
V gene: TRBV6-2/TRBV6-3; J gene: TRBJ2-1; CDR3 protein: ASSYPTTFETSYNEQF
V gene: TRBV19; J gene: TRBJ2-1; CDR3 protein: ASTPRTKTNEQF
V gene: TRBV2; J gene: TRBJ1-6; CDR3 protein: ASRPTGTENSPLH
V gene: TRBV21-1; J gene: TRBJ1-1; CDR3 protein: APGSLAF
V gene: TRBV6-5; J gene: TRBJ2-1; CDR3 protein: ASSPRTGANNEQF
V gene: TRBV9; J gene: TRBJ2-3; CDR3 protein: ASSVALARVDTQY
V gene: TRBV28; J gene: TRBJ1-2; CDR3 protein: ASRAPRGALWGYT
V gene: TRBV15; J gene: TRBJ2-1; CDR3 protein: ATSSLAGGPDEQF
V gene: TRBV28; J gene: TRBJ1-2; CDR3 protein: ASGSADYGYT
V gene: TRBV28; J gene: TRBJ2-4; CDR3 protein: ASSFRSLGLAKNIQY
V gene: TRBV29-1; J gene: TRBJ2-5; CDR3 protein: SADGSGQETQY
V gene: TRBV19; J gene: TRBJ2-2; CDR3 protein: ASSPGLAGGGTGELF
V gene: TRBV7-2; J gene: TRBJ1-4; CDR3 protein: ASSLVGGGSTNEKLF
V gene: TRBV5-1; J gene: TRBJ1-4; CDR3 protein: ASSLEGTRGEKLF
V gene: TRBV9; J gene: TRBJ1-3; CDR3 protein: ASSRDSRSGNTIY
V gene: TRBV2; J gene: TRBJ1-2; CDR3 protein: ASSDFPGGTGWT
V gene: TRBV5-1; J gene: TRBJ1-1; CDR3 protein: ASSFGLGDTEAF
V gene: TRBV29-1; J gene: TRBJ2-2; CDR3 protein: SGGPLLGLRGELF
V gene: TRBV5-1; J gene: TRBJ2-5; CDR3 protein: ASKEAGGRETQY
V gene: TRBV18; J gene: TRBJ2-3; CDR3 protein: ASSPPGGTDTQY
V gene: TRBV7-8; J gene: TRBJ2-7; CDR3 protein: ASFGGDYHEQY
V gene: TRBV9; J gene: TRBJ1-1; CDR3 protein: ASSASTGAIVAF